The sequence of this T cell receptor beta chain was determined in a study of siplizumab effects on memory and regulatory T cells. The ends were cut back, 3 bases at V and 4 bases at J, with 7 bases in the middle. Per the germline V gene, CDR1 is GTSNPN and CDR2 is SVGIG (reference sequence). The CDR3 is 12 residues long. The repertoire was sequenced with immunoSEQ multiplex PCR; TCRdb's copy has only in-frame clones and lacks some. The data show 75,000 to 100,000 clones, with 94% seen just once and approximately 0.31% held by the top ten. This sequence was found in a human donor in good health. Input material: non-Treg CD4+ T cells sorted from blood. The V gene is TRBV30, the J gene TRBJ1-3, with D perhaps matching TRBD1 (5 bases). CDR3 loop: CAWRGRGNTIYF. Written as DNA, the CDR3 is TGTGCCTGGAGGGGGCGAGGAAACACCATATATTTT.